Each of the 2 T cell receptor beta chains below was sequenced from the same sample in a study of beta chain features in type 1 diabetes. No antigen is known for these receptors. The isolated RNA, all of it, was reverse transcribed, so expressed TCRB transcripts were what got sequenced. Generated by immunoSEQ multiplex PCR, the TCRdb table keeps only in-frame clones and is missing some. This table holds about 370,000 clones, over 8.5% found once. Points from the study as a whole: Patients with Type 1 diabetes showed moderately but significantly shorter TCRB CDR3s in all four CD4+ subsets.

Sample: central memory CD4+ T cells from blood. Source of these receptors: a man under 40 with type 1 diabetes.

This clone has a handful of counts. The V and J genes are TRBV5-6 and TRBJ2-7; TRBD2 matches at 13 bases. Germline V gene data show CDR1 as SGHDT and CDR2 as YYEEEE. The length of the CDR3 is 16 residues. The ends lost 5 bases at V and 2 bases at J; junction bases unmatched: 7. The DNA for the CDR3 is TGTGCCAGCAGTGCTTGGGGACTAGCGGGGACCTACGAGCAGTACTTC. This sequence encodes CASSAWGLAGTYEQYF.

The chain recombines TRBV4-2 with TRBJ2-2; 10 nucleotides line up with TRBD2. J lost 6 bases, V lost 4 bases, and 8 bases had no gene match. The germline CDR1 and CDR2 sequences are LGHNA and YNFKEQ. The length of the CDR3 is 16 residues. The DNA of the CDR3 is TGTGCCAGCAGCCCGAATCCCCTAGCGGGAGCCGGGGAGCTGTTTTTT. Its protein is CASSPNPLAGAGELFF.